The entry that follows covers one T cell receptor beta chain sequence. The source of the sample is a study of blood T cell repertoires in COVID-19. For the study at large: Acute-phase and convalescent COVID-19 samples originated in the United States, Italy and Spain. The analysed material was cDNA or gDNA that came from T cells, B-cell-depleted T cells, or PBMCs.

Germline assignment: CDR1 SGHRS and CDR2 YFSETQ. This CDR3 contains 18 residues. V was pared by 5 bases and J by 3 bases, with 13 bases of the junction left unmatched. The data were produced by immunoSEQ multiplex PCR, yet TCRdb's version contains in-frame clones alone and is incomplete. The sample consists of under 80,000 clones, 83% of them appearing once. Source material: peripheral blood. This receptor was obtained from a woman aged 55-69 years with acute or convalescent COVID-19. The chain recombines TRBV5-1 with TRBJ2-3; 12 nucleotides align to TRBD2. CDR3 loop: CASSYRTSGAGLTDTQYF. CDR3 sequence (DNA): TGCGCCAGCAGTTATCGGACTAGCGGGGCGGGTCTGACAGATACGCAGTATTTT.